These T cell receptor beta chains were read from a single sample in a study of cytomegalovirus exposure and HLA in healthy donors. Assay used: immunoSEQ multiplex PCR; TCRdb lists only in-frame clones, some missing. The sample comprises about 140,000 clones, around 83% of which are singletons, and around 4.1% rests with the top ten. Sequenced sample: PBMCs. The receptors stem from a man in his forties in good health and CMV-seropositive. Each CDR3 is given with its conserved first and last residue. D genes are given only for firm matches.

-	TRBV11-2	TRBJ2-3	CASSFIPTRRGAFADTQYF	TGTGCCAGCAGCTTCATCCCGACTCGTCGGGGGGCTTTCGCAGATACGCAGTATTTT
-	TRBV1	TRBJ2-7	CTSSRRDKNYEQYF	TGCACCAGCAGCCGCCGGGACAAAAACTACGAGCAGTACTTC
-	TRBV4-1	TRBJ1-2	CASSPLGGAGYGYTF	TGCGCCAGCAGCCCTCTGGGAGGGGCTGGCTATGGCTACACCTTC
-	TRBV5-6	TRBJ2-1	CASSFWRSEQFF	TGTGCCAGCAGCTTCTGGCGGAGTGAGCAGTTCTTC
-	TRBV5-6	TRBJ1-5	CASSPGGARNQPQHF	TGTGCCAGCAGCCCTGGAGGGGCGCGAAATCAGCCCCAGCATTTT
-	TRBV28	TRBJ1-1	CASSYAGLMNTEAFF	TGTGCCAGCAGTTACGCAGGGTTGATGAACACTGAAGCTTTCTTT
TRBD1	TRBV5-3	TRBJ1-2	CARSLATGTGGEELDGYTF	TGTGCCAGAAGCTTGGCGACCGGGACAGGGGGCGAGGAGTTGGATGGCTACACCTTC
TRBD1	TRBV19	TRBJ1-1	CASSIQGGTEAFF	TGTGCCAGTAGTATCCAGGGGGGCACTGAAGCTTTCTTT
TRBD1	TRBV4-3	TRBJ1-2	CASSQDRDRGYGYTF	TGCGCCAGCAGCCAAGATAGGGACAGGGGCTATGGCTACACCTTC
-	TRBV6-1	TRBJ1-5	CASSEARLDQPQHF	TGTGCCAGCAGTGAAGCGCGATTAGATCAGCCCCAGCATTTT